Here is one T cell receptor (beta chain) with its context. Its target is unknown. TCRdb's table, derived via immunoSEQ multiplex PCR, lists solely in-frame clones and lacks some. Among some 1 million clones listed, approximately 68% were seen once. The sample comes from a study of shared clonotypes between healthy human individuals. Regarding the study as a whole: Researchers sampled only blood; tissue repertoires likely differ.

V gave up 8 bases and J gave up 7 bases; unmatched junction bases: 6. Germline CDR1 SGHVS, CDR2 FNYEAQ. The CDR3 spans 13 residues. This TCR was recovered from a man aged 18-30 years in good health. Material for sequencing was memory CD4+ T cells sorted from blood. Subset noted: CD45RA-negative fraction. V usage is TRBV7-6 and J usage is TRBJ2-5; 11 nucleotides match TRBD2. The CDR3 spells CASLGTSGGTQYF. CDR3 in DNA: TGTGCCAGCCTCGGGACTAGCGGAGGGACCCAGTACTTC.